This T cell receptor (beta chain) derives from a study of blood T cell repertoires in COVID-19. Seattle participants joined during active infection and were tracked over time. Germline V gene data show CDR1 as MNHEY and CDR2 as SVGAGI. The CDR3 runs 13 residues. Losses at the gene ends were 8 bases for V and 7 bases for J; bases not matched to a gene: 6. Original data processing: Using reference gene primer amplification, nucleated cell counts were estimated. Sequenced by immunoSEQ multiplex PCR; TCRdb stores in-frame clones only, minus some. D and trimming come from the DNA, and the V and J calls and clone size come from that table. The sample lists under 200,000 clones; approximately 86% were seen once.

This TCR derives from a woman of 80 years or more with COVID-19, enrolled during active disease. The chain carries TRBV6-5 and TRBJ1-5; 9 bases fit TRBD1. Source material: peripheral blood. The CDR3 DNA is TGTGCCAGCCAACAGGGGGCTGTGCAGCCCCAGCATTTT. As protein: CASQQGAVQPQHF.